The 9 T cell receptor beta chains below come from one sample, sequenced in a study of blood T cell repertoires in COVID-19. Sequenced by immunoSEQ multiplex PCR; TCRdb stores in-frame clones only, minus some. The sample yields some 180,000 clones, 80% to 85% seen once. The material sequenced was peripheral blood. Source of these receptors: a woman in her 40s with COVID-19, enrolled during active disease.

The chain combines TRBV4-1 with TRBJ2-7; D is unresolved. Germline V lookup: CDR1 MGHRA, CDR2 YSYEKL. The CDR3 loop spans 14 amino acids. Trimming pared 1 base from V and 2 bases from J, leaving 9 bases between. For the CDR3, the DNA is TGCGCCAGCAGCCAAGCAGGTGTGACCTACGAGCAGTACTTC. It translates to CASSQAGVTYEQYF.

V gene TRBV9 combines with J gene TRBJ2-7, with TRBD2 identical over 8 bases. Germline CDR1 and CDR2: SGDLS and YYNGEE. This CDR3 is 16 amino acids long. Trimming cost V 3 bases and J 4 bases; bases outside gene matches: 12. The CDR3, as DNA: TGTGCCAGCAGCGCCGCCTCCGGGAGGGCCGGATACGAGCAGTACTTC. Translating gives CASSAASGRAGYEQYF.

The CDR3 nucleotides read TGTGCCAGCTGGGGGGACCGGGCCCCCGGGGAGCTGTTTTTT. As protein: CASWGDRAPGELFF. This chain uses TRBV27 with TRBJ2-2, with TRBD2 as a possible D gene (6 bases). Between the trimmed V and J ends, which lost 8 bases and 6 bases, there was a span of 16 bases. Germline V gene lookup returns CDR1 MNHEY and CDR2 SMNVEV (reference sequence). This CDR3 is built from 14 residues.

The chain carries TRBV6-5 and TRBJ1-5; 7 positions agree with TRBD1. This CDR3 has 11 residues. Germline V gene lookup returns CDR1 MNHEY and CDR2 SVGAGI. Unmatched junction bases numbered 6, after V lost 5 bases and J lost 14 bases. The CDR3 bases are TGTGCCAGCAGTCGAGGACAGGAAAAGCATTTT. Protein: CASSRGQEKHF.

The V gene is TRBV6-5, the J gene TRBJ1-1; D is ambiguous. Trimming removed 2 bases from V and 8 bases from J, with 9 bases in between. Germline V gene data show CDR1 as MNHEY and CDR2 as SVGAGI. The CDR3 runs 12 residues. CDR3 residues: CASSYRGGEAFF. The CDR3 nucleotides read TGTGCCAGCAGTTACCGGGGTGGGGAAGCTTTCTTT.

This rearrangement joins TRBV5-6 to TRBJ2-5; maybe TRBD1 (5 bases). The V gene lost 0 bases and the J gene lost 1 base, with 7 bases spanning the gap. The CDR3 is 14 residues long. The germline CDR1 and CDR2 sequences are SGHDT and YYEEEE. The CDR3: CASSLVTAQETQYF. In DNA, the CDR3 is TGTGCCAGCAGCTTGGTGACAGCCCAAGAGACCCAGTACTTC. Based on the CDR3 plus reference TRBV5-6 and TRBJ2-5, the full variable domain is DAGVTQSPTHLIKTRGQQVTLRCSPKSGHDTVSWYQQALGQGPQFIFQYYEEEERQRGNFPDRFSGHQFPNYSSELNVNALLLGDSALYLCASSLVTAQETQYFGPGTRLLVL.

Points on this clone: Other DNA sequences in this sample translate to the same CDR3. This chain connects TRBV7-2 to TRBJ2-5; TRBD2 might be the D (6 bases). Germline CDR1 is SGHTA and CDR2 is FQGNSA. V lost 1 base, J lost 5 bases, and 8 bases lay in between. This CDR3 has 13 residues. CDR3: CASSLGTKETQYF. CDR3 DNA sequence: TGTGCCAGCAGCTTAGGGACTAAGGAGACCCAGTACTTC.

V is TRBV7-2 and J is TRBJ1-2; TRBD1 is a possible D gene (5 bases). V lost 5 bases and J 4 bases, leaving 17 bases between the germline ends. The CDR3 covers 15 residues. Germline V gene lookup returns CDR1 SGHTA and CDR2 FQGNSA. The CDR3, as DNA: TGTGCCAGCAGCCGGGGGGAGGGATGGGGCTATGGCTACACCTTC. Amino acids: CASSRGEGWGYGYTF.

The chain carries TRBV7-2 and TRBJ1-1; D is ambiguous. The germline V gene has CDR1 SGHTA and CDR2 FQGNSA. This CDR3 is 15 amino acids long. The V end was cut by 2 bases, the J end by 4 bases, with 14 bases between. The DNA of the CDR3 is TGTGCCAGCAGCTTATTAAAGGGAGCGGGCACTGAAGCTTTCTTT. This codes for CASSLLKGAGTEAFF.